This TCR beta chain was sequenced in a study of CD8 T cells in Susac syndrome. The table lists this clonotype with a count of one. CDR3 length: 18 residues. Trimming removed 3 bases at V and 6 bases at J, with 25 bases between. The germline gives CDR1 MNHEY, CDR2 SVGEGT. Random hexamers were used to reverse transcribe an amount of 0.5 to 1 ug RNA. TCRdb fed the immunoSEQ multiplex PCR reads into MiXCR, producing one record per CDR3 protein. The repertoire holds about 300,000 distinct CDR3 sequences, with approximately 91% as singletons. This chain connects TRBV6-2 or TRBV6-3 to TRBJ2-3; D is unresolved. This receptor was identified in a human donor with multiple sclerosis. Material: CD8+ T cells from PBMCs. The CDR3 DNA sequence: TGTGCCAGCAGTTATCCTTTGGGTTCCGAAATCCTAGAGGATACGCAGTATTTT. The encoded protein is CASSYPLGSEILEDTQYF.